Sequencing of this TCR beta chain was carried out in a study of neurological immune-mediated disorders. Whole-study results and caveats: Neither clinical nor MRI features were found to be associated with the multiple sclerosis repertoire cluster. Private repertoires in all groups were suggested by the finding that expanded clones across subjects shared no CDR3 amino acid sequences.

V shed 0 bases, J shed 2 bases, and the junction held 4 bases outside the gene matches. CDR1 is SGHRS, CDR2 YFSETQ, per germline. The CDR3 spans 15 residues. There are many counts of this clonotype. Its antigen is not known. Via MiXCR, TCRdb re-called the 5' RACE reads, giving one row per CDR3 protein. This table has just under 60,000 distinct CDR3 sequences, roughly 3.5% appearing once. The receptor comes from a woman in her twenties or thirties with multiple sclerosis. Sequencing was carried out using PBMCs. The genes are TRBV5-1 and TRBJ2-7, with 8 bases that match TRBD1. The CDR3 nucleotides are TGCGCCAGCAGCTTGGGTGGGACAGGTCCCTACGAGCAGTACTTC. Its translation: CASSLGGTGPYEQYF.